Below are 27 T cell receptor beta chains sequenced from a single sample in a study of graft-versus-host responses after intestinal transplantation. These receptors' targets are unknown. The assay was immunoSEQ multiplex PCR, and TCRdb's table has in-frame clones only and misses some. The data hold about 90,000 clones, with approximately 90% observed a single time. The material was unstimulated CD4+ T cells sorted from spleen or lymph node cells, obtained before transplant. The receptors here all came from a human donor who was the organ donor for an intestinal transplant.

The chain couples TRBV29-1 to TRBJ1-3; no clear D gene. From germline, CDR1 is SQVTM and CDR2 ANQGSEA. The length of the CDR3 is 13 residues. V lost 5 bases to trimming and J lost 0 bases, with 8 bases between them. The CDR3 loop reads CSVYSGSGNTIYF. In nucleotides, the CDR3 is TGCAGCGTTTACAGTGGCTCTGGAAACACCATATATTTT. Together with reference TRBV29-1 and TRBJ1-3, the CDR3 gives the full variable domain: SAVISQKPSRDICQRGTSLTIQCQVDSQVTMMFWYRQQPGQSLTLIATANQGSEATYESGFVIDKFPISRPNLTFSTLTVSNMSPEDSSIYLCSVYSGSGNTIYFGEGSWLTVV.

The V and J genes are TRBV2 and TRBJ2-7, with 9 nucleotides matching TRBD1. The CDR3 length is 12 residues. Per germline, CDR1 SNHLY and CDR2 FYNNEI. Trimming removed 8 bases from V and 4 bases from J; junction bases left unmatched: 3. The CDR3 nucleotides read TGTGCCAGCCGACAGGGGGGGTACGAGCAGTACTTC. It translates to CASRQGGYEQYF.

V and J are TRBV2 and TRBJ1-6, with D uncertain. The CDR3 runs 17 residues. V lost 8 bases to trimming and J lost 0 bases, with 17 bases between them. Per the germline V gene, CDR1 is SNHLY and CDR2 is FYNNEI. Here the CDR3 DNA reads TGTGCCAGCGGCGAGCGGCACACTAGCTCCTATAATTCACCCCTCCACTTT. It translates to CASGERHTSSYNSPLHF.

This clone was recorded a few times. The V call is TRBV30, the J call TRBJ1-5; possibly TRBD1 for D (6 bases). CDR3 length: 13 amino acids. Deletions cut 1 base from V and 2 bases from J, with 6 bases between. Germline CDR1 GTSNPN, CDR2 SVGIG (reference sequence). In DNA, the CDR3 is TGTGCCTGGAGTGACAGGGGCAATCAGCCCCAGCATTTT. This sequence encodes CAWSDRGNQPQHF. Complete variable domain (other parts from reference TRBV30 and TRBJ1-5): SQTIHQWPATLVQPVGSPLSLECTVEGTSNPNLYWYRQAAGRGLQLLFYSVGIGQISSEVPQNLSASRPQDRQFILSSKKLLLSDSGFYLCAWSDRGNQPQHFGDGTRLSIL.

The CDR3 DNA is TGTGCCAGCAGCTTATGGGCAGGCTCCTATAATTCACCCCTCCACTTT. It encodes CASSLWAGSYNSPLHF. The chain uses TRBV11-3 and TRBJ1-6; unclear D gene. This CDR3 comprises 16 residues. Trimming removed 2 bases at V and 0 bases at J, with 8 bases between. Germline V gene lookup returns CDR1 SGHNT and CDR2 YENEEA.

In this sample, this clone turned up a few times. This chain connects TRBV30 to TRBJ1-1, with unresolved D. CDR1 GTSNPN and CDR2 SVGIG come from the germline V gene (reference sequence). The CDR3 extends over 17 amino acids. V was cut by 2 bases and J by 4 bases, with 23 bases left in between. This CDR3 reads CAWSIWRGNIPSTEAFF. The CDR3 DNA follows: TGTGCCTGGAGTATCTGGAGAGGCAACATCCCGAGCACTGAAGCTTTCTTT.

CDR3 in DNA: TGTGCCAGCTCTCCCGGGACTAGCGGTTACAATGAGCAGTTCTTC. Translation: CASSPGTSGYNEQFF. This chain joins TRBV18 and TRBJ2-1; 11 nucleotides align to TRBD2. In germline, CDR1 is KGHSH, CDR2 LQKENI. V lost 6 bases and J lost 4; bases outside the gene matches: 5. The CDR3 has 15 residues.

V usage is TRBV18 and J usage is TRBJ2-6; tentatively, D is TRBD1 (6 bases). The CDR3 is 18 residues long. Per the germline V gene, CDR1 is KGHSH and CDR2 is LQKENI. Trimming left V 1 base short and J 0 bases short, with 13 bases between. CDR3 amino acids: CASSPLDRGTSGANVLTF. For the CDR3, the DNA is TGTGCCAGCTCACCACTGGACAGAGGTACCTCTGGGGCCAACGTCCTGACTTTC.

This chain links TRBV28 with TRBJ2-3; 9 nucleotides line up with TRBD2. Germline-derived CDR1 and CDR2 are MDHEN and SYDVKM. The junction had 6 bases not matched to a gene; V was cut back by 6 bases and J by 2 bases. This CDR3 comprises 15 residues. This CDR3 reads CASSLAGANTDTQYF. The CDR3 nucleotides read TGTGCCAGCAGCTTAGCGGGAGCGAACACAGATACGCAGTATTTT.

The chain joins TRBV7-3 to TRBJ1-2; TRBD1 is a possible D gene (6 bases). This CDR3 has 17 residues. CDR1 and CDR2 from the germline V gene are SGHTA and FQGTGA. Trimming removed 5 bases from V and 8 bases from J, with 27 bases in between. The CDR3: CASSIDPLTGLRMGYTF. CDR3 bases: TGTGCCAGCAGCATAGACCCACTTACAGGGTTGAGGATGGGCTACACCTTC.

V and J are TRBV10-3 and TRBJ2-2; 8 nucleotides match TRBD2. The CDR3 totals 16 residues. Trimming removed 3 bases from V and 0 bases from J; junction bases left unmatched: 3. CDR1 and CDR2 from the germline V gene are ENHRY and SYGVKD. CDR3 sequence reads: CAISDTGGANTGELFF. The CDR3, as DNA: TGTGCCATCAGTGATACGGGGGGGGCGAACACCGGGGAGCTGTTTTTT.

The CDR3 is CAWRQNYGYTF. The CDR3 coding sequence is TGTGCCTGGAGACAGAACTATGGCTACACCTTC. This chain uses TRBV30 with TRBJ1-2; D call uncertain. The CDR3 totals 11 residues. The germline V gene encodes CDR1 GTSNPN and CDR2 SVGIG (reference sequence). V lost 3 bases to trimming and J lost 2 bases, with 4 bases between them.

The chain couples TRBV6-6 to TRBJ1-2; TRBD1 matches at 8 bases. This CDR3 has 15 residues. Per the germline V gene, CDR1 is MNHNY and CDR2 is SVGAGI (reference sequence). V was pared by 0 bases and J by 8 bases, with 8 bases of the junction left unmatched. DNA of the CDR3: TGTGCCAGCAGTTACTCGGGACAGGTTGGGTCGGGCTACACCTTC. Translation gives CASSYSGQVGSGYTF.

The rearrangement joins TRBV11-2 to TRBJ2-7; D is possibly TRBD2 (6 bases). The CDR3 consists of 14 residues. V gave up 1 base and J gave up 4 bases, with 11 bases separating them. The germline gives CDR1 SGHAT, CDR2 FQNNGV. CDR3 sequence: CASSLARGSYEQYF. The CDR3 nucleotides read TGTGCCAGCAGCTTAGCTCGGGGGTCATACGAGCAGTACTTC.

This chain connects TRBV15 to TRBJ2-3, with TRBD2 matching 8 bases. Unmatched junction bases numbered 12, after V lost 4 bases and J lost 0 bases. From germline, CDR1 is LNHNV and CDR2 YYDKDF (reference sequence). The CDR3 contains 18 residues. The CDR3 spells CATSMYGAAGGSTDTQYF. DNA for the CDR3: TGTGCCACCAGCATGTACGGTGCTGCGGGGGGAAGCACAGATACGCAGTATTTT.

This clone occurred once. This chain's CDR3 is CASTRVDAGELFF. The DNA for the CDR3 is TGCGCCAGCACCCGAGTCGATGCCGGGGAGCTGTTTTTT. V gene TRBV5-1 combines with J gene TRBJ2-2; unclear D gene. The CDR3 spans 13 residues. V was cut by 6 bases and J by 6 bases, with 12 bases left in between. The V gene's germline CDR1 is SGHRS and CDR2 YFSETQ.

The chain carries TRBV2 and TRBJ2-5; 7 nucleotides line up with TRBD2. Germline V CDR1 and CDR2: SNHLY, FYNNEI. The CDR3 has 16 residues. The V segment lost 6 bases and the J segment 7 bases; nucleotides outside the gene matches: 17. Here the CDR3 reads CASRSRTSRGEVTQYF. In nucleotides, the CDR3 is TGTGCCAGCAGATCCCGAACTAGCCGGGGGGAAGTGACCCAGTACTTC.

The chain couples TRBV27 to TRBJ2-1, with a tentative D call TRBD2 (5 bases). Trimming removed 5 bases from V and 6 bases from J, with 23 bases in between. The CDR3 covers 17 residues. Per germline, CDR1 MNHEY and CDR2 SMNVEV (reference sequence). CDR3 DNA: TGTGCCAGCAGTCCCTGGGGTCGGAAGCGGTCTATCAATGAGCAGTTCTTC. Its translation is CASSPWGRKRSINEQFF.

CDR3 bases: TGTGCCTGGATCGGGGGATACGAGCAGTACTTC. This encodes CAWIGGYEQYF. The chain is built from TRBV30 and TRBJ2-7; D is possibly TRBD2 (6 bases). The CDR3 contains 11 residues. Trimming took 4 bases from V and 4 from J, leaving 8 bases between them. Per germline, CDR1 GTSNPN and CDR2 SVGIG (reference sequence).

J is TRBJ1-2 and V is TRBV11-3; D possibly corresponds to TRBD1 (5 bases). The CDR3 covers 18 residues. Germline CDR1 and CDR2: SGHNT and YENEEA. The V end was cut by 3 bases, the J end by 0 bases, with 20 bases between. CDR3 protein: CASSLVRKGLGSNYGYTF. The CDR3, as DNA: TGTGCCAGCAGCTTGGTCCGTAAGGGACTAGGATCTAACTATGGCTACACCTTC. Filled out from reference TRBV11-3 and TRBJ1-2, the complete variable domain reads EAGVVQSPRYKIIEKKQPVAFWCNPISGHNTLYWYLQNLGQGPELLIRYENEEAVDDSQLPKDRFSAERLKGVDSTLKIQPAELGDSAVYLCASSLVRKGLGSNYGYTFGSGTRLTVV.

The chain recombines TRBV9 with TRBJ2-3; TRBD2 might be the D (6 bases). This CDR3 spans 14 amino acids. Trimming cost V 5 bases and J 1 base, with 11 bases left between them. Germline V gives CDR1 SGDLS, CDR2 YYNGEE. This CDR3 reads CASRPPSGTDTQYF. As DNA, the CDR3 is TGTGCCAGCAGACCTCCTAGCGGCACAGATACGCAGTATTTT.

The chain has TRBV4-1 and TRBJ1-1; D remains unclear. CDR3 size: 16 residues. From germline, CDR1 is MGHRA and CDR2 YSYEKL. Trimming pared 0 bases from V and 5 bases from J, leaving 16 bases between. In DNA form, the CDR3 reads TGCGCCAGCAGCCAAGATCTAGGCCCGTATTTTACTGAAGCTTTCTTT. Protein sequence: CASSQDLGPYFTEAFF.

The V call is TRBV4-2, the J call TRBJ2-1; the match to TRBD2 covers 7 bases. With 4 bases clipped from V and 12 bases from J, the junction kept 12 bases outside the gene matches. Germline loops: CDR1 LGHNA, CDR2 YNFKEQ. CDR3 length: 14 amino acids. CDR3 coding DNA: TGTGCCAGCAGCCCTACGGACTGGGGGAGGGGGCAGTTCTTC. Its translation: CASSPTDWGRGQFF.

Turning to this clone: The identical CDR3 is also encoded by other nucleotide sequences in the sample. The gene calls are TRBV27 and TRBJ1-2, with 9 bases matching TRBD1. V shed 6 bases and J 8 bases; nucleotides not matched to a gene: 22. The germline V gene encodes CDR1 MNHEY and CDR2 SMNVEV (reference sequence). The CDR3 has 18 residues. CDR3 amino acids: CASSPTGTGYSRGYGYTF. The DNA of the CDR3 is TGTGCCAGCAGCCCGACCGGGACAGGGTATTCTCGAGGCTACGGCTACACCTTC.

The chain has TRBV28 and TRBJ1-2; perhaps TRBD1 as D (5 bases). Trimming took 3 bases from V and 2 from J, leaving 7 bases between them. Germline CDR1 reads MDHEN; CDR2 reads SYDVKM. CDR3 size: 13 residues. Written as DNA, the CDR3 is TGTGCCAGCAGTTTTGACAGCAACTATGGCTACACCTTC. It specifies CASSFDSNYGYTF.

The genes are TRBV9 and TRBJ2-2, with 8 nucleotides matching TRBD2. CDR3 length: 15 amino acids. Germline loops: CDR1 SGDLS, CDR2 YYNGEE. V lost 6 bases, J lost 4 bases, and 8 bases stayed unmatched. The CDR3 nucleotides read TGTGCCAGCACCGGGACTAGTGGCTTCACCGGGGAGCTGTTTTTT. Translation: CASTGTSGFTGELFF.

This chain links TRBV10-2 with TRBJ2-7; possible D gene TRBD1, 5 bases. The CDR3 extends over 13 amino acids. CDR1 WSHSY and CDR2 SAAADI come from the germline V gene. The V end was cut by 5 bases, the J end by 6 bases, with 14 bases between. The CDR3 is CASSSNQGREQYF. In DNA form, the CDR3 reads TGCGCCAGCAGTTCCAATCAGGGCCGCGAGCAGTACTTC.